The 18 T cell receptor beta chains below come from one sample, sequenced in a study of cytomegalovirus exposure and HLA in healthy donors. PCR used 60 Vbeta primers and 13 Jbeta primers. The method was immunoSEQ multiplex PCR; TCRdb's version includes in-frame clones alone and lacks a portion of them. The sample consists of about 130,000 clones, just under 80% of them appearing once. Sequencing was performed on PBMCs. These receptors originate from a man aged 25-45 years in good health and CMV-seronegative.

The rearrangement uses TRBV19 and TRBJ1-5, with TRBD1 matching over 11 bases. Looked up from germline, CDR1 is LNHDA and CDR2 is SQIVND (reference sequence). CDR3 length: 15 residues. V was clipped by 5 bases and J by 7 bases; unmatched bases: 7. CDR3 nucleotides: TGTGCCAGTAGTGTGGACAGGGGGCGCGGACAGCCCCAGCATTTT. Its translation is CASSVDRGRGQPQHF.

V is TRBV5-4 and J is TRBJ2-5, with 7 bases fitting TRBD1. This CDR3 comprises 15 residues. Losses at the gene ends were 4 bases for V and 5 bases for J; bases not matched to a gene: 11. Germline lookup yields CDR1 SGHNT and CDR2 YYREEE (reference sequence). CDR3 in DNA: TGTGCCAGCAGCGCCCCGACAGGGTCAGGCGAGACCCAGTACTTC. Its protein product is CASSAPTGSGETQYF. Based on the CDR3 plus reference TRBV5-4 and TRBJ2-5, the full variable domain is ETGVTQSPTHLIKTRGQQVTLRCSSQSGHNTVSWYQQALGQGPQFIFQYYREEENGRGNFPPRFSGLQFPNYSSELNVNALELDDSALYLCASSAPTGSGETQYFGPGTRLLVL.

The V and J genes are TRBV13 and TRBJ2-3; TRBD2 matches 9 bases. Per germline, CDR1 PRHDT and CDR2 FYEKMQ (reference sequence). The CDR3 contains 19 residues. V trimming: 0 bases; J trimming: 5 bases; junction bases outside the gene matches: 15. In nucleotides, the CDR3 is TGTGCCAGCAGCTTAGGCCTTGATAGCGGGGGCGTGCTGGGAGATACGCAGTATTTT. It codes for CASSLGLDSGGVLGDTQYF.

This clone was counted a few times. V and J are TRBV2 and TRBJ2-1; 8 bases are shared with TRBD1. The ends lost 8 bases at V and 16 bases at J; junction bases unmatched: 7. Germline loops: CDR1 SNHLY, CDR2 FYNNEI. CDR3 length: 10 amino acids. The CDR3 DNA sequence: TGTGCCAGCGGCGGACAGGGCCCCTTCTTC. It specifies CASGGQGPFF.

This chain uses TRBV5-4 with TRBJ2-5; 10 bases are a match to TRBD2. The germline CDR1 and CDR2 sequences are SGHNT and YYREEE (reference sequence). Trimming cost V 2 bases and J 3 bases; bases outside gene matches: 1. The CDR3 has 14 amino acids. The CDR3 DNA reads as TGTGCCAGCAGCTTAAGCGGGGGGGAAGAGACCCAGTACTTC. Translated, it gives CASSLSGGEETQYF.

V and J are TRBV9 and TRBJ2-7; D may be TRBD1 (5 bases). The CDR3 consists of 12 residues. Trimming cost V 9 bases and J 3 bases, with 13 bases left between them. The germline V gene encodes CDR1 SGDLS and CDR2 YYNGEE. The CDR3 sequence is CATQGRDYEQYF. CDR3 nucleotides: TGTGCCACCCAGGGCAGGGACTACGAGCAGTACTTC.

This chain connects TRBV10-1 to TRBJ1-5, with TRBD1 as a possible D gene (5 bases). V lost 5 bases to trimming and J lost 7 bases, with 15 bases between them. In germline, CDR1 is WNHNN, CDR2 SYGVQD (reference sequence). There are 14 residues in the CDR3. The CDR3 region has the DNA TGCGCCAGCAGTTGTGGGGGGTCCTGGCAGCCCCAGCATTTT. This sequence encodes CASSCGGSWQPQHF.

This CDR3 is CASSLAVISGNTIYF. CDR3 nucleotides: TGTGCCAGCAGCTTGGCCGTTATCTCTGGAAACACCATATATTTT. The V and J genes are TRBV5-6 and TRBJ1-3; D ambiguous. V was pared by 0 bases and J by 0 bases, with 7 bases between. Germline CDR1 and CDR2: SGHDT and YYEEEE. The CDR3 extends over 15 amino acids.

This sequence joins TRBV6-6 and TRBJ2-7; TRBD1 matches at 7 bases. The V gene's germline CDR1 is MNHNY and CDR2 SVGAGI (reference sequence). V lost 6 bases, J lost 0 bases, and 8 bases stayed unmatched. The length of the CDR3 is 15 residues. The CDR3 sequence: CASSEPGQSSYEQYF. CDR3 nucleotides: TGTGCCAGCAGCGAGCCGGGACAGAGCTCCTACGAGCAGTACTTC.

Details on this clone: At one end, the junction sequence differs from germline, possibly due to a read error. The V call is TRBV7-7, the J call TRBJ2-1; 7 bases are a match to TRBD1. Germline lookup yields CDR1 SSHAT and CDR2 FNYEAQ (reference sequence). The CDR3 length is 13 residues. In nucleotides, the CDR3 is TGTGCTAGCAGCTTGGACAGGACCAATGAGCAGTTCTTC. Protein: CASSLDRTNEQFF.

This rearrangement joins TRBV9 to TRBJ1-2; no definite D call. Trimming took off 6 bases at V and 8 bases at J, with 17 bases between the two ends. In germline, CDR1 is SGDLS, CDR2 YYNGEE. The CDR3 covers 13 residues. The CDR3 DNA follows: TGTGCCAGCACGGGGTTGGAAAGGCTCGGCTACACCTTC. Translated: CASTGLERLGYTF.

At least ten counts were recorded for this clone. The chain joins TRBV2 to TRBJ1-1; no reliable D call. Germline-derived CDR1 and CDR2 are SNHLY and FYNNEI. V was shortened by 5 bases and J by 4 bases, with 11 bases between the two germline ends. The CDR3 has 13 amino acids. CDR3 in amino acids: CASSKDRRTEAFF. In nucleotides, the CDR3 is TGTGCCAGCAGTAAAGATCGTCGCACTGAAGCTTTCTTT.

V and J are TRBV4-1 and TRBJ2-3, with TRBD2 identical over 13 bases. CDR1 MGHRA and CDR2 YSYEKL come from the germline V gene. Unmatched junction bases numbered 3, after V lost 1 base and J lost 5 bases. The CDR3 has 16 residues. In DNA, the CDR3 is TGCGCCAGCAGCCAAGTACTAGCGGGGGGGCAAGATACGCAGTATTTT. This codes for CASSQVLAGGQDTQYF.

CDR3 residues: CAILDGYTF. The CDR3 DNA reads TGTGCCATCCTTGATGGCTACACCTTC. The chain couples TRBV21-1 to TRBJ1-2. TRBV21-1 is annotated as a pseudogene. The CDR3 contains 9 residues.

The chain carries TRBV4-1 and TRBJ2-7; D perhaps matches TRBD1 (6 bases). The CDR3 totals 14 residues. Trimming pared 1 base from V and 3 bases from J, leaving 10 bases between. Germline V lookup: CDR1 MGHRA, CDR2 YSYEKL. CDR3 sequence reads: CASSQVPDSYEQYF. The CDR3 DNA reads as TGCGCCAGCAGCCAAGTGCCGGACAGCTACGAGCAGTACTTC.

V gene TRBV28 combines with J gene TRBJ1-2; tentative D call: TRBD1 (5 bases). The ends were cut back, 2 bases at V and 8 bases at J, with 15 bases in the middle. There are 14 residues in the CDR3. Germline V lookup: CDR1 MDHEN, CDR2 SYDVKM. The CDR3 sequence: CASSLSGDGLGYTF. DNA for the CDR3: TGTGCCAGCAGTTTAAGCGGGGACGGCCTCGGCTACACCTTC.

This rearrangement joins TRBV29-1 to TRBJ2-1; 10 positions agree with TRBD2. V shed 1 base, J shed 14 bases, and the junction held 11 bases outside the gene matches. This CDR3 comprises 14 residues. CDR1 is SQVTM and CDR2 is ANQGSEA in the germline V gene. The CDR3 reads CSVEGTSGRDWEFF. As DNA, the CDR3 is TGCAGCGTTGAAGGGACTAGCGGCCGAGATTGGGAGTTCTTC.

The chain combines TRBV28 with TRBJ2-2; 10 nucleotides align to TRBD1. This CDR3 region has 17 residues. Trimming took 5 bases from V and 3 from J; bases not matched to a gene: 9. Germline V gene lookup returns CDR1 MDHEN and CDR2 SYDVKM. The CDR3 loop is CASSHWTGGDDTGELFF. The CDR3 DNA is TGTGCCAGCAGTCATTGGACAGGGGGAGACGACACCGGGGAGCTGTTTTTT.